This TCR beta chain was identified in a study of graft-versus-host responses after intestinal transplantation (dated by TCRdb to the early 2020s). At the level of the whole study: The transplants that recipients got were multivisceral, liver-intestinal, or isolated intestinal. All recipients received anti-thymocyte globulin induction followed by maintenance tacrolimus and steroids for roughly 3 years. Bulk TCR-beta CDR3 sequencing was used to track graft-versus-host and host-versus-graft alloreactive T cell clones in the graft, circulation and bone marrow after intestinal transplantation. To identify alloreactive clones, pre-transplant mixed lymphocyte reaction products were sequenced and compared with unstimulated pre-transplant donor and recipient T cells. The cohort enrolled 20 to 30 intestinal transplant recipients, one of whom was a retransplant, and 3 patients without pretransplant specimens were excluded. Donor T cell macrochimerism was defined as a peak of at least 4% donor T cells among recipient peripheral blood mononuclear cells. Rather than being sequenced by the commercial service, samples from a few later patients were sequenced in-house on an Illumina MiSeq and processed with MiXCR.

Germline trimming: 3 bases from V, 0 bases from J; junction bases outside gene matches: 10. CDR3 length: 19 amino acids, cysteine to phenylalanine. CDR3 DNA is the only sequence kept; it has 57 bases, read in frame from the first base. CDR1 SNHLY and CDR2 FYNNEI were looked up in the germline V gene. To prepare the library, the immunoSEQ multiplex PCR assay was applied. For most patients, genomic DNA was isolated using the Qiagen DNeasy Blood and Tissue Kit and was shipped frozen to Adaptive Biotechnologies for TCR sequencing. For most patients, genomic DNA was subjected to high-throughput TCR-beta CDR3 sequencing by Adaptive Biotechnologies. In the original analysis: TCR sequencing data were retrieved from Adaptive's ImmunoSEQ software for around 19 patients, whereas a few other patients were processed with MiXCR and VDJtools. CD4 versus CD8 sorting errors were corrected by removing sequences found in both subsets at a frequency ratio below 5:1. CDR3 nucleotide sequences shared by donor and recipient were removed because the origin of these sequences could not be assigned. At least 2-fold expansion over unstimulated cells and a minimum CFSE-low frequency of 0.002% (template counts) or 0.001% (read counts) were required for clones to be classified as alloreactive. Mappable clones were those detected in sequenced pre-transplant spleen, lymph node, or MLR CFSE-low populations of the donor or recipient. The cumulative frequency of alloreactive clones was calculated as a percentage of all sequences, weighted by copy number. Not all clones reach the TCRdb copy of this immuneACCESS table, which keeps in-frame sequences only. Checked studies attribute under half of the gap to unresolved V genes and leave the rest unexplained. The V and J calls and the clone size are those of that table, but D and trimming were determined from the DNA. The sample has about 99,000 clones on record, 90% to 95% of them singletons. The ten largest clones take up around 1.2% of the sample.

Concerning this clone: Its antigen is currently not known. No much larger clone exists at a distance of one base, and base qualities are not known.

The sample's time point, from its label and the paper: cells obtained before transplantation from donor or recipient. CD3+CD4+ and CD3+CD8+ populations were FACS-sorted from unstimulated pre-transplant donor and recipient cells taken from spleen or lymph nodes. What the research found in general, with its limitations: Early after transplant, peak levels of circulating GvH clones were associated with declines in HvG clones. GvH clones were found in recipient bone marrow, and some of the GvH clones appeared earlier in ileal mucosa or blood, which is consistent with an intestinal mucosal origin. Conclusions were limited by the relatively low number and heterogeneity of intestinal transplant patients. In patients with donor T cell macrochimerism, the allografts had high GvH to HvG T cell clonal ratios.

The sequence was obtained from a human donor who received an intestinal transplant. Material: unstimulated CD8+ T cells sorted from spleen or lymph node cells, obtained before intestinal transplant. This receptor chain uses TRBV2 and TRBJ2-1, and 11 bases in between align with TRBD2. The CDR3 region reads CASSDGQTSGVLSYNEQFF. The nucleotide sequence is TGTGCCAGCAGTGACGGGCAGACTAGCGGGGTTCTCTCCTACAATGAGCAGTTCTTC.